The 6 T cell receptor beta chains below were found in one sample sequenced in a study of T cell responses to AZD1222 COVID-19 vaccine. Some clones are missing from TCRdb's copy, which holds only in-frame ones; the method was immunoSEQ multiplex PCR. The sample includes about 110,000 clones, around 91% of them seen just once. Material: peripheral blood, obtained 28 days after the second AZD1222 dose. These TCRs come from an adult who received the AZD1222 COVID-19 vaccine.

The rearrangement joins TRBV18 to TRBJ2-4; D is unresolved. Per germline, CDR1 KGHSH and CDR2 LQKENI. This CDR3 has 14 amino acids. V was pared by 3 bases and J by 6 bases, with 12 bases between. Written as DNA, the CDR3 is TGTGCCAGCTCACCCCCAGCCTCCCGAAACATTCAGTACTTC. Protein product: CASSPPASRNIQYF.

This sequence joins TRBV7-9 and TRBJ1-5; TRBD1 agrees at 8 bases. Germline V lookup: CDR1 SEHNR, CDR2 FQNEAQ (reference sequence). V lost 4 bases, J lost 7 bases, and 3 bases stayed unmatched. CDR3 length: 13 amino acids. Here the CDR3 DNA reads TGTGCCAGCAGCTCGGACAGGGAACAGCCCCAGCATTTT. Its protein is CASSSDREQPQHF.

This chain joins TRBV3-1 (or the pseudogene TRBV3-2) and TRBJ2-1; D ambiguous. V gave up 3 bases and J gave up 4 bases, with 10 bases separating them. The CDR3 extends over 14 amino acids. The germline gives CDR1 LGHDT, CDR2 YNNKEL (reference sequence). The CDR3 protein is CASSQIPQYNEQFF. CDR3 coding DNA: TGTGCCAGCAGCCAGATTCCCCAGTACAATGAGCAGTTCTTC.

V gene TRBV6-4 combines with J gene TRBJ1-2; D unclear. With 2 bases removed from V and 3 bases from J, the gap between germline ends came to 4 bases. CDR1 MRHNA and CDR2 SNTAGT come from the germline V gene. The CDR3 sequence is 12 residues long. CDR3 nucleotide sequence: TGTGCCAGCAGTGACGGTCACTATGGCTACACCTTC. Its protein is CASSDGHYGYTF.

The chain employs TRBV5-4 and TRBJ2-7; weak D call: TRBD2 (6 bases). Deletions cut 6 bases from V and 9 bases from J, with 28 bases between. CDR1 SGHNT and CDR2 YYREEE come from the germline V gene (reference sequence). The CDR3 covers 16 residues. In nucleotides, the CDR3 is TGTGCCAGCAACGGGGGTACGGGCAGTACTGATATTTTGCAGTACTTC. Amino acid sequence: CASNGGTGSTDILQYF.

The genes are TRBV6-5 and TRBJ1-5; D gene ambiguous. The CDR3 runs 13 residues. The germline V gene has CDR1 MNHEY and CDR2 SVGAGI. Deletions cut 2 bases from V and 6 bases from J, with 8 bases between. The CDR3 DNA is TGTGCCAGCAGTTACCGACCGTCTCAGCCCCAGCATTTT. Translating it yields CASSYRPSQPQHF.